Sequencing of this T cell receptor beta chain was carried out in a study of T-cell memory formation after mild COVID-19. Whole-study context: There were largely donor-specific TCR clusters.

Study observations and caveats: Mainly in CM and EM were contracting CD4+ clones; CD8+ were in EMRA.

MiXCR, applied by TCRdb to the 5' RACE reads, yields one record per CDR3 protein. The table records about 150,000 distinct CDR3 sequences, approximately 12% of them present only once. This clonotype occurred many times. The antigen remains unidentified. The CDR3 has 13 amino acids. Between the trimmed V and J ends, which lost 5 bases and 4 bases, there was a span of 11 bases. Sample: PBMCs or a T cell subset sorted from them (not recorded which). The TCR comes from a man between 18 and 29 years old who had mild COVID-19 (a few samples of this study predate the infection). Cell type and time point are not known. This chain connects TRBV12-3 or TRBV12-4 to TRBJ1-2; TRBD1 might be the D (5 bases). CDR3 amino acids: CASSPAGGYGYTF. The CDR3 bases are TGTGCCAGCAGTCCCGCTGGGGGCTATGGCTACACCTTC.